These T cell receptor beta chains were read from a single sample in a study of yellow fever vaccine responses in identical twins. Each CDR3 protein gets one entry after TCRdb re-called the RT-PCR reads with MiXCR. The repertoire holds 5,000 or so distinct CDR3 sequences, with approximately 89% as singletons. The sample in question was T cells from blood (PBMCs), unsorted or a sorted subset (not recorded which), obtained before or after yellow fever vaccination (not recorded which). The receptor source for this set is a woman between 18 and 29 years old who received the yellow fever vaccine. CDR3s include the opening cysteine and the closing phenylalanine or tryptophan. A D gene is named only where the DNA matches it firmly. Only part of the rows carry a size: once, few, many, or a class if the clone is expanded.

>TRBJ2-3|TRBV29-1|.|.
CSVEAGGTDTQYF
TGCAGCGTTGAAGCCGGAGGCACAGATACGCAGTATTTT
>TRBJ2-5|TRBV28|TRBD1|once
CASSLSAGTGETQYF
TGTGCCAGCAGTTTATCTGCCGGGACAGGGGAGACCCAGTACTTC
>TRBJ2-3|TRBV11-3|.|.
CASSSNLAPDTQYF
TGTGCCAGCAGCTCAAACTTAGCCCCAGATACGCAGTATTTT
>TRBJ2-2|TRBV24-1|.|.
CATAQAEAGTTSGELFF
TGTGCCACCGCACAAGCTGAAGCGGGTACTACGTCCGGGGAGCTGTTTTTT
>TRBJ2-7|TRBV15|.|.
CATSRGTTHEQYF
TGTGCCACCAGCAGAGGGACGACCCACGAGCAGTACTTC
>TRBJ1-2|TRBV29-1|.|.
CSVEGGSTGGYTF
TGCAGCGTTGAAGGGGGGAGCACGGGCGGCTACACCTTC
>TRBJ2-5|TRBV7-2|.|.
CASSQGSKKYQETQYF
TGTGCCAGCAGCCAGGGTTCCAAGAAGTACCAAGAGACCCAGTACTTC
>TRBJ2-5|TRBV11-2|.|.
CASSPSTGRLQETQYF
TGTGCCAGCAGCCCTAGTACGGGGCGACTTCAAGAGACCCAGTATTTC
>TRBJ2-1|TRBV7-6|.|.
CASSLEVSSYNEQFF
TGTGCCAGCAGCTTGGAGGTCAGCTCCTACAATGAGCAGTTCTTC
>TRBJ1-1|TRBV6-1|.|.
CASSEQGNTEAFF
TGTGCCAGCAGTGAACAGGGGAACACTGAAGCTTTCTTT
>TRBJ2-7|TRBV2|.|.
CASTFGDEQYF
TGTGCCAGCACGTTCGGGGACGAGCAGTACTTC